This TCR beta chain appears in the sequencing data of a study of spatial heterogeneity in lung cancer (dated by TCRdb to the late 2010s). About the study as a whole: Donors were over 60 patients with early-stage, untreated non-small cell lung cancer from the lung TRACERx cohort. Follow-up PBMC samples were sequenced whenever the samples were available, and the median time to follow-up was roughly 2 years after resection. More beta-chain than alpha-chain transcripts were consistently detected, likely reflecting higher beta-chain transcript abundance. In the raw uncorrected reads, each unique combination of TCR and UMI appeared more than ten times on average. In non-small cell lung cancer, the study quantitatively compared TCR alpha and beta repertoires across several tumor regions, matched nontumor lung, and blood. TCR repertoire features were related to nonsynonymous mutation counts determined by whole-exome sequencing of tumor tissue. Both alpha and beta chains were TCR-sequenced in a few hundred tumor regions, around 65 matched nontumor lung samples and around 50 PBMC samples obtained at surgery. On the study overall, not on this receptor specifically: Confirming at a functional level the hypothesis that regional TCRs recognize regional mutations was considered to require additional single-cell paired TCR alpha and beta sequencing. Only roughly 15 patients were included in the comparisons of baseline and follow-up blood repertoires. Ubiquitous expanded tumor TCRs were found in blood more often at tumor resection than at routine follow-up.

Library generation was performed with 5' RACE. These reads were obtained on a NextSeq 500. To allow correction of PCR and sequencing errors, the TCR library protocol tagged every TCR cDNA molecule with a unique molecular identifier. The study's processing was this. Decombinator tools were used for TCR identification, UMI-based error correction and CDR3 extraction. TCRs above a frequency of 2 per 1,000, corresponding to the top 1% of the tumor frequency distribution, were defined as expanded. Renyi diversity was calculated using the R vegan package after each repertoire was subsampled 100 times to 5,000 TCRs. To build CDR3 similarity networks, amino acid triplet string-kernel similarity was used, and CDR3s were connected when their pairwise similarity was above 0.82. TCRdb reanalyzed the raw reads on its own, using fastp at Q25 for trimming and MiXCR for clone calling, and kept in-frame beta chains. Each CDR3 protein appears once, grouped with its most common genes and DNA. These V and J calls are TCRdb output, not the study's own analysis. The sample data list 9,500 to 13,000 distinct CDR3 sequences, and roughly 9.1% of these were observed just once. The biggest ten clones account for less than 40% of the sample.

This specimen's time point label, per the study, means: blood at routine non-recurrence follow-up after resection. TCR sequencing used whole RNA extracted from tumor and nontumor lung tissue, or from cryopreserved PBMC samples, without cell sorting. Only patients with enough RNA available from two or more tumor regions were chosen for TCR sequencing. The CDR3, cysteine through phenylalanine, is 13 amino acids long. The only DNA kept is the CDR3, 39 bases in frame from the first base. V sheds 5 bases and J sheds 7 bases, leaving 14 bases between their ends. This clonotype was seen repeatedly, ten times or more. Its antigen specificity is not known. Base qualities are not recorded, but no much larger clone differs from it by a single base.

This clonotype was sampled from a female donor with early-stage non-small cell lung cancer. The sequences come from PBMCs, collected at follow-up. This chain joins TRBV12-3 or TRBV12-4 to TRBJ2-5; the D match is possibly TRBD1 or TRBD2, with 5 bases aligned in each. The CDR3: CASSPRQRGTQYF. The DNA reads TGTGCCAGCAGTCCCCGACAGAGGGGGACCCAGTACTTC.